Listed here are 18 T cell receptor beta chains from one sample, sequenced in a study of T cell repertoires in cytomegalovirus infection. In TCRdb, the reads were re-called with MiXCR into one record per CDR3 protein. Among about half a million distinct CDR3 sequences listed, 33% were seen once. These receptors are not linked to any known antigen. The sequencing here drew on cultured PBMCs, taken from culture after CMV antigen stimulation. The receptors stem from a human donor in good health (CMV status not recorded). Some clones in this sample may be carry-over from other donors' samples.

This chain joins TRBV6-5 and TRBJ2-2, with a tentative D call TRBD2 (6 bases). Germline lookup yields CDR1 MNHEY and CDR2 SVGAGI. This CDR3 has 15 amino acids. V was shortened by 0 bases and J by 6 bases, with 11 bases between the two germline ends. The CDR3 nucleotides are TGTGCCAGCAGTTACTCGCGGGGAAGTCCCGGGGAGCTGTTTTTT. Protein product: CASSYSRGSPGELFF.

The genes are TRBV6-5 and TRBJ2-1; 7 bases map to TRBD1. Germline-derived CDR1 and CDR2 are MNHEY and SVGAGI. Trimming removed 6 bases from V and 8 bases from J; junction bases left unmatched: 19. This CDR3 is 17 amino acids long. This CDR3 is CASSQKPTGRFLYEQFF. DNA of the CDR3: TGTGCCAGCAGCCAGAAACCGACAGGGCGTTTTTTATATGAGCAGTTCTTC.

V gene TRBV7-2 combines with J gene TRBJ2-7, with 14 bases lining up with TRBD2. This CDR3 is built from 16 residues. V lost 5 bases and J lost 5; bases outside the gene matches: 8. CDR1 and CDR2 from the germline V gene are SGHTA and FQGNSA. The chain's CDR3 is CASSMRSGLAGDEQYF. The DNA for the CDR3 is TGTGCCAGCAGCATGAGATCGGGACTAGCGGGAGACGAGCAGTACTTC.

The V and J genes are TRBV18 and TRBJ2-1; 7 bases line up with TRBD2. V lost 4 bases to trimming and J lost 0 bases; unmatched junction nucleotides: 9. The germline CDR1 and CDR2 sequences are KGHSH and LQKENI. This CDR3 region has 17 residues. This chain's CDR3 is CASSQGSGVSSYNEQFF. The CDR3, as DNA: TGTGCCAGCTCACAGGGAAGCGGGGTAAGCTCCTACAATGAGCAGTTCTTC. The full variable domain, completed using reference TRBV18 and TRBJ2-1, is NAGVMQNPRHLVRRRGQEARLRCSPMKGHSHVYWYRQLPEEGLKFMVYLQKENIIDESGMPKERFSAEFPKEGPSILRIQQVVRGDSAAYFCASSQGSGVSSYNEQFFGPGTRLTVL.

In its sample, this clonotype was seen many times. The chain joins TRBV6-1 to TRBJ2-1, with D hard to call. CDR1 MNHNS and CDR2 SASEGT come from the germline V gene. This CDR3 is built from 15 residues. V dropped 1 base and J dropped 8 bases, with 15 bases sitting between them. The chain's CDR3 is CASSEVHRQADEQFF. The CDR3, as DNA: TGTGCCAGCAGTGAAGTCCACCGACAAGCAGATGAGCAGTTCTTC.

The table lists this clonotype with a few counts. The chain combines TRBV7-6 with TRBJ1-2; D perhaps matches TRBD1 (6 bases). Trimming left V 5 bases short and J 2 bases short, with 15 bases between. CDR1 is SGHVS, CDR2 FNYEAQ, per germline. This CDR3 has 15 residues. The DNA for the CDR3 is TGTGCCAGCAGCCCAATGGGGGCAGGGAACTATGGCTACACCTTC. Protein product: CASSPMGAGNYGYTF. Using reference TRBV7-6 and TRBJ1-2 for the parts outside the CDR3, the full variable domain is GAGVSQSPRYKVTKRGQDVALRCDPISGHVSLYWYRQALGQGPEFLTYFNYEAQQDKSGLPNDRFSAERPEGSISTLTIQRTEQRDSAMYRCASSPMGAGNYGYTFGSGTRLTVV.

The chain joins TRBV29-1 to TRBJ1-2; 7 nucleotides agree with TRBD1. Germline assignment: CDR1 SQVTM and CDR2 ANQGSEA. V was pared by 1 base and J by 3 bases, with 5 bases of the junction left unmatched. This CDR3 is 14 amino acids long. The CDR3 DNA is TGCAGCGTTGAAGGGACAGGAATAGACTATGGCTACACCTTC. It is translated as CSVEGTGIDYGYTF.

This clonotype has a handful of counts. This chain connects TRBV7-6 to TRBJ2-2; D possibly corresponds to TRBD2 (7 bases). CDR3 length: 16 residues. Per germline, CDR1 SGHVS and CDR2 FNYEAQ. V was clipped by 3 bases and J by 4 bases, with 15 bases between them. DNA for the CDR3: TGTGCCAGCAGCTTGGGCGGGGGCGAGGTCACCGGGGAGCTGTTTTTT. This encodes CASSLGGGEVTGELFF.

The rearrangement links TRBV7-6 to TRBJ1-1; unclear D gene. The CDR3 consists of 13 residues. Trimming shortened V by 3 bases and J by 5 bases, and 10 bases separated the two germline ends. The germline V gene has CDR1 SGHVS and CDR2 FNYEAQ. CDR3 loop: CASSFVIGTEAFF. The CDR3 region has the DNA TGTGCCAGCAGCTTTGTCATAGGAACTGAAGCTTTCTTT.

In the case of this clonotype: The junction differs from germline at one of its ends, possibly a read error. The CDR3 here is CTSSFLAGGGETQYF. CDR3 nucleotide sequence: TGTACCAGCAGCTTTTTAGCGGGAGGGGGGGAGACCCAGTACTTC. The J gene is TRBJ2-5, the V gene TRBV5-4, with 11 bases that match TRBD2. CDR1 SGHNT and CDR2 YYREEE come from the germline V gene (reference sequence). The CDR3 is 15 amino acids.

A few counts support this clonotype. The chain recombines TRBV2 with TRBJ1-5; TRBD1 is a possible D gene (5 bases). Germline values: CDR1 SNHLY, CDR2 FYNNEI. Between the trimmed V and J ends, which lost 1 base and 5 bases, there was a span of 12 bases. The CDR3 is 15 amino acids. CDR3 residues: CASSEVPGGHQPQHF. The CDR3, as DNA: TGTGCCAGCAGTGAAGTTCCGGGGGGACATCAGCCCCAGCATTTT.

This clonotype was counted only a few times. The gene calls are TRBV7-9 and TRBJ2-6; D assignment may be TRBD1 or TRBD2 (5 bases each). The CDR3 has 21 residues. V dropped 1 base and J dropped 2 bases, with 24 bases sitting between them. Per the germline V gene, CDR1 is SEHNR and CDR2 is FQNEAQ (reference sequence). The chain's CDR3 is CASSLGRPNRGAGPGANVLTF. CDR3 coding DNA: TGTGCCAGCAGCTTAGGGCGCCCGAACCGGGGAGCAGGGCCTGGGGCCAACGTCCTGACTTTC.

Many counts were recorded for this clonotype. The V call is TRBV7-2, the J call TRBJ2-1; 10 bases map to TRBD1. CDR1 and CDR2 from the germline V gene are SGHTA and FQGNSA. This CDR3 is built from 15 residues. After removal of 5 bases from V and 3 bases from J, the junction contained 4 bases not matched to a gene. DNA for the CDR3: TGTGCCAGCAGCATGGGGACAGGGGTCTACAATGAGCAGTTCTTC. This gives the protein CASSMGTGVYNEQFF.

The genes are TRBV6-2 or TRBV6-3 and TRBJ2-1, with no clear D. Per germline, CDR1 MNHEY and CDR2 SVGEGT. V lost 0 bases, J lost 8 bases, and 11 bases lay in between. The CDR3 covers 14 residues. The CDR3: CASSYSMVADEQFF. The CDR3 nucleotides are TGTGCCAGCAGTTACTCGATGGTAGCAGATGAGCAGTTCTTC.

This clonotype was counted a few times. The chain joins TRBV7-9 to TRBJ2-4, with D possibly being TRBD2 (6 bases). CDR3 length equals 15 residues. V lost 2 bases, J lost 4 bases, and 12 bases lay in between. Germline loops: CDR1 SEHNR, CDR2 FQNEAQ (reference sequence). The chain's CDR3 is CASSLRASEKNIQYF. CDR3 in DNA: TGTGCCAGCAGCTTACGGGCTAGCGAAAAAAACATTCAGTACTTC.

This clonotype showed up many times. The rearrangement links TRBV7-2 to TRBJ2-5; D unclear. CDR1 is SGHTA, CDR2 FQGNSA, per germline. This CDR3 comprises 13 residues. Trimming shortened V by 1 base and J by 5 bases, and 8 bases separated the two germline ends. CDR3 protein: CASSLGWRETQYF. The CDR3 DNA reads TGTGCCAGCAGCTTAGGGTGGCGGGAGACCCAGTACTTC.

This clonotype was observed a few times. The genes are TRBV4-3 and TRBJ1-2; possibly TRBD1 for D (6 bases). Germline V CDR1 and CDR2: LGHNA, YSLEER. The V end lost 0 bases, the J end lost 3 bases, and 17 bases lay between the germline ends. The CDR3 length is 17 residues. DNA of the CDR3: TGCGCCAGCAGCCAAGATCTTTGGAGGCACAGGGACTATGGCTACACCTTC. Amino acids: CASSQDLWRHRDYGYTF.

The chain has TRBV27 and TRBJ1-4, with D perhaps TRBD1 (5 bases). Germline CDR1 is MNHEY and CDR2 is SMNVEV (reference sequence). CDR3 size: 14 residues. V was cut by 3 bases and J by 3 bases, with 8 bases left in between. The CDR3 nucleotides read TGTGCCAGCAGTTTTCAGGGTCCTAATGAAAAACTGTTTTTT. The encoded protein is CASSFQGPNEKLFF.